This T cell receptor beta chain was profiled in a study of OX40 agonist ivuxolimab in advanced cancers. Study information: Melanoma, hepatocellular carcinoma, head and neck or renal cell cancer occurred in dose-escalation patients.

Study-wide results and caveats: Expanded peripheral T cell antigen specificity was not determined. Both blood CD4+ and CD8+ T cells showed clonal growth by week 6 at 0.1 to 3.0 mg/kg.

Assay: immunoSEQ multiplex PCR; the TCRdb copy retains only in-frame clones and omits some. The table has tens of thousands of clones, around 87% seen once. This clone has a single count. Its antigen is not known. The CDR3 is 17 residues long. The V gene end was trimmed by 5 bases and the J gene end by 5 bases; junction bases not matched to a gene: 15. The germline CDR1 and CDR2 sequences are GTSNPN and SVGIG (reference sequence). Patients were ruled out by autoimmune disease history or systemic immunosuppression. The clonotype originates from an adult with an advanced solid tumor such as melanoma, head and neck, liver or kidney cancer. This sample comprised CD4+ or CD8+ T cells sorted from blood, obtained in a trial of the OX40 agonist ivuxolimab. V gene TRBV30 combines with J gene TRBJ2-5, with TRBD2 matching over 12 bases. CDR3 nucleotides: TGTGCCTGGGGGGGAGGAAACCTAGCGGGAGGGCCTGAGACCCAGTACTTC. Protein: CAWGGGNLAGGPETQYF.